A selection of T cell receptor beta chains follows, all from one sample in a study of T cell responses to AZD1222 COVID-19 vaccine. Only in-frame clones appear in the TCRdb table, and some are missing; sequencing was by immunoSEQ multiplex PCR. The sample has about 160,000 clones, about 91% seen once. Sequenced material: peripheral blood, taken 28 days after the second AZD1222 dose. The receptor source for this set is an adult who received the AZD1222 COVID-19 vaccine. The CDR3 runs from the conserved cysteine through the conserved F or W. Each record gives: D gene, clone size, V gene, J gene, CDR3 protein, CDR3 DNA. A D gene is named only where the DNA matches it firmly. The size of a clone is reported for some rows only, either as once, few or many, or as a class for expanded clones.

d_gene: TRBD1
abundance: NA
v_gene: TRBV13
j_gene: TRBJ1-6
CDR3aa: CASSSGQGNSPLHF
CDR3nt: TGTGCCAGCAGCTCGGGACAGGGGAATTCACCCCTCCACTTT

d_gene: TRBD2
abundance: NA
v_gene: TRBV19
j_gene: TRBJ2-3
CDR3aa: CASSMEFSGGTDTQYF
CDR3nt: TGTGCCAGTAGTATGGAATTTAGCGGGGGAACAGATACGCAGTATTTT

d_gene: TRBD1
abundance: NA
v_gene: TRBV7-2
j_gene: TRBJ1-6
CDR3aa: CASSFNRGNSPLHF
CDR3nt: TGTGCCAGCAGCTTTAACAGGGGCAATTCACCCCTCCACTTT

d_gene: NA
abundance: NA
v_gene: TRBV2
j_gene: TRBJ2-2
CDR3aa: CASREGPSNTGELFF
CDR3nt: TGTGCCAGCAGGGAAGGACCCTCGAACACCGGGGAGCTGTTTTTT

d_gene: NA
abundance: NA
v_gene: TRBV7-9
j_gene: TRBJ1-3
CDR3aa: CASSLARRGNTIYF
CDR3nt: TGTGCCAGCAGCTTAGCAAGGCGCGGGAACACCATATATTTT

d_gene: NA
abundance: NA
v_gene: TRBV6-1
j_gene: TRBJ1-1
CDR3aa: CASSDGHTEAFF
CDR3nt: TGTGCCAGCAGTGATGGGCACACTGAAGCTTTCTTT

d_gene: TRBD1
abundance: NA
v_gene: TRBV27
j_gene: TRBJ2-7
CDR3aa: CASSQQGQGRRKYF
CDR3nt: TGTGCCAGCAGCCAACAAGGACAGGGGCGGAGGAAGTACTTC

d_gene: TRBD2
abundance: NA
v_gene: TRBV5-6
j_gene: TRBJ2-3
CDR3aa: CASSPYLAGGVENTQYF
CDR3nt: TGTGCCAGCAGCCCTTACTTAGCGGGGGGCGTAGAGAATACGCAGTATTTT

d_gene: TRBD1
abundance: NA
v_gene: TRBV3-1/TRBV3-2
j_gene: TRBJ1-4
CDR3aa: CASSRTGSNEKLFF
CDR3nt: TGTGCCAGCAGCCGGACAGGGTCCAATGAAAAACTGTTTTTT

d_gene: NA
abundance: few
v_gene: TRBV5-6
j_gene: TRBJ2-3
CDR3aa: CASSLGTAGTDTQYF
CDR3nt: TGTGCCAGCAGCTTGGGTACCGCCGGCACAGATACGCAGTATTTT

d_gene: TRBD2
abundance: NA
v_gene: TRBV6-5
j_gene: TRBJ2-7
CDR3aa: CASSPGGGGWEQYF
CDR3nt: TGTGCCAGCAGCCCGGGGGGTGGGGGTTGGGAGCAGTACTTC

d_gene: NA
abundance: NA
v_gene: TRBV18
j_gene: TRBJ2-7
CDR3aa: CASSPGAGAYEQYF
CDR3nt: TGTGCCAGCTCACCAGGGGCGGGGGCTTACGAGCAGTACTTC

d_gene: NA
abundance: NA
v_gene: TRBV29-1
j_gene: TRBJ1-1
CDR3aa: CSVEPGHPEAFF
CDR3nt: TGCAGCGTAGAGCCGGGACACCCTGAAGCTTTCTTT